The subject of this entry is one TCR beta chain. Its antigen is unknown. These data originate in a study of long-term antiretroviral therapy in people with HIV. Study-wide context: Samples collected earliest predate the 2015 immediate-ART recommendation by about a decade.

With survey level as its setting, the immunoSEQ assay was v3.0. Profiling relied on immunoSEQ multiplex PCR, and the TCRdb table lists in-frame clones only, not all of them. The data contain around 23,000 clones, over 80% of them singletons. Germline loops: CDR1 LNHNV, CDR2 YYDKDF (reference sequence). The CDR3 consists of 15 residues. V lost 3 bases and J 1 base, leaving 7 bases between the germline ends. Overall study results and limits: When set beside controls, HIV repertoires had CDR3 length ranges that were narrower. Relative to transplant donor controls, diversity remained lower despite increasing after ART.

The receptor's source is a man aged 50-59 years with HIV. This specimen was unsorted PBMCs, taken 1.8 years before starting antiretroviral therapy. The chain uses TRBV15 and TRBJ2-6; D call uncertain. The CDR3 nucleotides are TGTGCCACCAGCAGTCCCGGGTCTGGGGCCAACGTCCTGACTTTC. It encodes CATSSPGSGANVLTF.